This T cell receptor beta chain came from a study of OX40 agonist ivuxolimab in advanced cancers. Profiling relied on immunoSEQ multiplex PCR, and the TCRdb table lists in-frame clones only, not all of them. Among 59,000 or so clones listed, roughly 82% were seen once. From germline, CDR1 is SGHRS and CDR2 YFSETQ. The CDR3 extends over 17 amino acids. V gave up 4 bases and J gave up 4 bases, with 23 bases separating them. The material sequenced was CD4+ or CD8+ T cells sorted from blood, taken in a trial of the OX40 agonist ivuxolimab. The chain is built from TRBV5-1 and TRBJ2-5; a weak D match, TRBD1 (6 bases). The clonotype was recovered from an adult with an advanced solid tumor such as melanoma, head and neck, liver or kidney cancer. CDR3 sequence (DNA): TGCGCCAGCAGCCCAGGGGAGTTCGCCATACGGAGAGAGACCCAGTACTTC. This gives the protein CASSPGEFAIRRETQYF.